These 22 T cell receptor beta chains were all obtained from the same sample, sequenced in a study of shared clonotypes between healthy human individuals. Clones were read by immunoSEQ multiplex PCR, and TCRdb kept only the in-frame ones, dropping some. Seen here are roughly 810,000 clones, roughly 96% observed once, and the top ten hold approximately 0.2%. Positive CCR7 selection of CD45RO-negative cells yielded the naive CD8 cells, and terminally differentiated effector memory CD45RA+ cells were excluded. The specimen was naive CD8+ T cells sorted from blood. Receptors were obtained from a man aged 25 to 40 in good health.

The chain links TRBV14 to TRBJ2-7; D gene ambiguous. CDR3 length equals 11 residues. CDR1 and CDR2 from the germline V gene are SGHDN and FVKESK. V lost 4 bases, J lost 3 bases, and 4 bases lay in between. The CDR3 nucleotides read TGTGCCAGCAGCCGGTTCTACGAGCAGTACTTC. Translating gives CASSRFYEQYF.

The chain is built from TRBV27 and TRBJ1-2; 9 bases align to TRBD1. Germline-derived CDR1 and CDR2 are MNHEY and SMNVEV (reference sequence). This CDR3 has 16 amino acids. Germline trimming cut 3 bases from V and 4 bases from J; bases unmatched to any gene: 9. CDR3 nucleotide sequence: TGTGCCAGCAGTTTCGCCGGGACAGGGCATCTCTATGGCTACACCTTC. Translating gives CASSFAGTGHLYGYTF.

Details on this clone: Other nucleotide sequences in the sample specify the same CDR3. For the CDR3, the DNA is TGTGCCAGCAGTTACTCGGCAGGTGGACATCAGCCCCAGCATTTT. This codes for CASSYSAGGHQPQHF. The V and J genes are TRBV6-5 and TRBJ1-5; the D is unclear. Trimming took off 0 bases at V and 5 bases at J, with 11 bases between the two ends. Germline-derived CDR1 and CDR2 are MNHEY and SVGAGI. There are 15 residues in the CDR3.

A note on this clone: Within the sample, other DNA sequences also encode this same CDR3. The chain recombines TRBV27 with TRBJ2-2, with 11 bases that match TRBD2. CDR1 is MNHEY, CDR2 SMNVEV, per germline (reference sequence). With V trimmed by 3 bases and J by 1 base, 1 base remained unmatched. The CDR3 extends over 16 amino acids. CDR3 coding DNA: TGTGCCAGCAGTTTGGGGACTAGCGGGAACACCGGGGAGCTGTTTTTT. It encodes CASSLGTSGNTGELFF.

The chain is built from TRBV7-9 and TRBJ2-1; unclear D gene. The V gene's germline CDR1 is SEHNR and CDR2 FQNEAQ (reference sequence). V was clipped by 1 base and J by 12 bases, with 7 bases between them. This CDR3 is built from 11 residues. The CDR3 sequence is CASSLEGVQFF. The CDR3 DNA is TGTGCCAGCAGCTTAGAAGGAGTGCAGTTCTTC.

The chain combines TRBV9 with TRBJ2-1; D is ambiguous. CDR1 SGDLS and CDR2 YYNGEE come from the germline V gene. CDR3 length: 14 amino acids. V was clipped by 3 bases and J by 4 bases, with 11 bases between them. The CDR3 DNA follows: TGTGCCAGCAGCGGGCAGAAGAAGTACAATGAGCAGTTCTTC. Its protein product is CASSGQKKYNEQFF.

The chain links TRBV11-2 to TRBJ1-5, with TRBD1 identical over 11 bases. The CDR3 runs 14 residues. V lost 5 bases to trimming and J lost 7 bases; unmatched junction nucleotides: 4. Germline lookup yields CDR1 SGHAT and CDR2 FQNNGV. The CDR3 spells CASSQGQGAQPQHF. The DNA of the CDR3 is TGTGCCAGCAGCCAAGGACAGGGGGCCCAGCCCCAGCATTTT.

A few counts support this clone. V is TRBV27 and J is TRBJ1-5; maybe TRBD1 (5 bases). The V and J ends lost 6 bases and 2 bases respectively, with 11 bases between them. CDR3 length: 14 residues. Germline-derived CDR1 and CDR2 are MNHEY and SMNVEV (reference sequence). CDR3 region: CASSVLGGNQPQHF. The CDR3 DNA is TGTGCCAGCAGCGTCTTAGGGGGCAATCAGCCCCAGCATTTT.

The rearrangement uses TRBV7-6 and TRBJ2-7, with TRBD2 matching over 7 bases. Germline CDR1 reads SGHVS; CDR2 reads FNYEAQ. V shed 5 bases and J 6 bases; nucleotides not matched to a gene: 19. The CDR3 loop spans 17 amino acids. The DNA of the CDR3 is TGTGCCAGCAGCAGCTTTACTGCGGGAGTTTTGGGGGTCGAGCAGTACTTC. It translates to CASSSFTAGVLGVEQYF.

J is TRBJ1-1 and V is TRBV5-6; possible D gene TRBD1, 5 bases. CDR1 SGHDT and CDR2 YYEEEE come from the germline V gene. The CDR3 totals 12 residues. Trimming stripped 4 bases from V and 2 bases from J, with 6 bases between. CDR3: CASSGQNTEAFF. The CDR3 DNA is TGTGCCAGCAGCGGACAAAACACTGAAGCTTTCTTT.

The chain uses TRBV5-4 and TRBJ2-1, with D possibly being TRBD2 (5 bases). This CDR3 is built from 14 residues. Trimming took 4 bases from V and 4 from J, leaving 12 bases between them. Looked up from germline, CDR1 is SGHNT and CDR2 is YYREEE (reference sequence). The CDR3 DNA is TGTGCCAGCAGCAACCCACTAGTGTACAATGAGCAGTTCTTC. Translated, it gives CASSNPLVYNEQFF.

This chain connects TRBV2 to TRBJ2-2; TRBD1 is a possible D gene (5 bases). Trimming cost V 11 bases and J 2 bases, with 12 bases left between them. Germline V lookup: CDR1 SNHLY, CDR2 FYNNEI. This CDR3 region has 13 residues. This CDR3 reads CAGKQENTGELFF. CDR3 coding DNA: TGTGCCGGGAAACAGGAAAACACCGGGGAGCTGTTTTTT.

This sequence joins TRBV5-6 and TRBJ1-1, with D possibly TRBD1 on 5 matching bases. Germline V gene lookup returns CDR1 SGHDT and CDR2 YYEEEE. Trimming pared 2 bases from V and 1 base from J, leaving 12 bases between. This CDR3 has 15 residues. Written as DNA, the CDR3 is TGTGCCAGCAGCTTTACACGGGACGGGAACACTGAAGCTTTCTTT. The encoded protein is CASSFTRDGNTEAFF.

Comment on this clone: Other DNA sequences within the sample encode an identical CDR3. This chain connects TRBV6-1 to TRBJ2-7; no clear D gene. Germline CDR1 and CDR2: MNHNS and SASEGT. CDR3 length: 12 residues. V lost 4 bases to trimming and J lost 3 bases, with 7 bases between them. The CDR3 nucleotides are TGTGCCAGCAGTGGGGGATACTACGAGCAGTACTTC. This codes for CASSGGYYEQYF.

The rearrangement joins TRBV7-9 to TRBJ1-1; no clear D gene. V was pared by 4 bases and J by 1 base, with 10 bases between. Germline values: CDR1 SEHNR, CDR2 FQNEAQ (reference sequence). The CDR3 spans 14 residues. The CDR3 is CASSWSAQNTEAFF. In DNA, the CDR3 is TGTGCCAGCAGCTGGTCAGCCCAGAACACTGAAGCTTTCTTT. Based on the CDR3 plus reference TRBV7-9 and TRBJ1-1, the full variable domain is DTGVSQNPRHKITKRGQNVTFRCDPISEHNRLYWYRQTLGQGPEFLTYFQNEAQLEKSRLLSDRFSAERPKGSFSTLEIQRTEQGDSAMYLCASSWSAQNTEAFFGQGTRLTVV.

Details on this clone: Other DNA sequences within the sample encode an identical CDR3. This sequence joins TRBV7-9 and TRBJ1-1; no clear D. The CDR3 contains 13 residues. Germline assignment: CDR1 SEHNR and CDR2 FQNEAQ (reference sequence). Deletions cut 5 bases from V and 1 base from J, with 8 bases between. CDR3 protein: CASSPRGNTEAFF. The CDR3 nucleotides are TGTGCCAGCAGCCCCCGGGGGAACACTGAAGCTTTCTTT.

As concerns this clone: The junction departs from germline at one end; a sequencing error may be responsible. V gene TRBV28 combines with J gene TRBJ1-1; D not certain. Germline lookup yields CDR1 MDHEN and CDR2 SYDVKM. There are 11 residues in the CDR3. In DNA form, the CDR3 reads TGTGCCAGCAGTTTAGGACTGAACCGAAACTTT. This gives the protein CASSLGLNRNF.

The rearrangement uses TRBV27 and TRBJ2-7, with 8 bases aligning to TRBD1. Germline V gene lookup returns CDR1 MNHEY and CDR2 SMNVEV (reference sequence). V was clipped by 6 bases and J by 5 bases; unmatched bases: 9. There are 14 residues in the CDR3. Here the CDR3 reads CASRHGTGVNEQYF. CDR3 DNA: TGTGCCAGCAGACACGGGACAGGCGTCAACGAGCAGTACTTC.

V and J are TRBV15 and TRBJ2-7; TRBD2 aligns across 8 bases. CDR1 LNHNV and CDR2 YYDKDF come from the germline V gene (reference sequence). The CDR3 length is 16 residues. The junction had 11 bases not matched to a gene; V was cut back by 2 bases and J by 5 bases. The CDR3 DNA is TGTGCCACCAGCAGATATCGGGAGGGCCGTTCCAACGAGCAGTACTTC. Residues: CATSRYREGRSNEQYF.

V gene TRBV7-9 combines with J gene TRBJ2-1; a possible D gene is TRBD1 (5 bases). Germline CDR1 and CDR2: SEHNR and FQNEAQ (reference sequence). V dropped 6 bases and J dropped 5 bases, with 17 bases sitting between them. This CDR3 has 15 amino acids. CDR3 amino acids: CASSPDSFSDNEQFF. CDR3 DNA: TGTGCCAGCAGTCCAGACAGTTTCTCAGACAATGAGCAGTTCTTC.

The rearrangement joins TRBV7-9 to TRBJ2-7, with D uncertain. Germline V gene sequence: CDR1 SEHNR, CDR2 FQNEAQ (reference sequence). Trimming left V 8 bases short and J 0 bases short, with 8 bases between. This CDR3 has 12 amino acids. The CDR3 here is CASGQTSYEQYF. The CDR3 DNA is TGTGCCAGCGGTCAGACCTCCTACGAGCAGTACTTC.

The genes are TRBV7-9 and TRBJ1-1; D is unresolved. V was cut by 6 bases and J by 1 base, with 12 bases left in between. The CDR3 spans 14 residues. The germline gives CDR1 SEHNR, CDR2 FQNEAQ (reference sequence). The CDR3 spells CASSRVLANTEAFF. CDR3 nucleotide sequence: TGTGCCAGCAGTAGGGTTTTGGCGAACACTGAAGCTTTCTTT.